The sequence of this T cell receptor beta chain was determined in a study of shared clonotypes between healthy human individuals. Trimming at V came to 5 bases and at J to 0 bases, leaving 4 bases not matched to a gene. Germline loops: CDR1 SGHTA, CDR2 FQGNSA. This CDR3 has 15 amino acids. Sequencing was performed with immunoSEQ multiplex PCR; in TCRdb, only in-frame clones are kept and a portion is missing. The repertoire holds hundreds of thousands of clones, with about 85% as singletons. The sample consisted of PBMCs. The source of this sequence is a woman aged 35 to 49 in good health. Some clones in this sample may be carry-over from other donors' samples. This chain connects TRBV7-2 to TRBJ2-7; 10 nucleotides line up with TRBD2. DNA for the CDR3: TGTGCCAGCAGCAGGACTAGCGGTATCTCCTACGAGCAGTACTTC. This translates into CASSRTSGISYEQYF.